The rows below give T cell receptor beta chains drawn from one sample of a study of T cells in Graves' hyperthyroidism and ophthalmopathy. TCRdb analysed the multiplex PCR reads with MiXCR anew, one entry per CDR3 protein. This table holds a few hundred thousand distinct CDR3 sequences, approximately 25% found once. Sequencing was carried out using blood. The receptors originated from a man in his forties or fifties with Graves' hyperthyroidism. CDR3s include the opening cysteine and the closing phenylalanine or tryptophan. A D gene is named only where the DNA matches it firmly. Only some rows state a clone size, as once, few, many or a class for expanded clones.

d_call j_call clone_size v_call cdr3_nt cdr3_aa
. TRBJ1-5 few TRBV7-9 TGTGCCAGCAGCACTCAGGGACCAGGTCAGCCCCAGCATTTT CASSTQGPGQPQHF
TRBD2 TRBJ2-1 many TRBV6-1 TGTGCCAGCGTAGGCGGGAGCATTTTAAGCTCCTACAATGAGCAGTTCTTC CASVGGSILSSYNEQFF
. TRBJ1-1 many TRBV28 TGTGCCAGCAGTTTATGGGGGGAACTGAACACTGAAGCTTTCTTT CASSLWGELNTEAFF
. TRBJ2-5 many TRBV20-1 TGCAGTGCCATAGGGGGATCGGACGAAGAGACCCAGTACTTC CSAIGGSDEETQYF
TRBD2 TRBJ2-3 few TRBV20-1 TGCAGTGCTAAGACCGGGGCGGGAGGCGGGGATACGCAGTATTTT CSAKTGAGGGDTQYF
. TRBJ2-6 few TRBV6-1 TGTGCCAGCAGTCCCCGAGGGGAAAGAGCGACCTCTGGGGCCAACGTCCTGACTTTC CASSPRGERATSGANVLTF
. TRBJ1-1 many TRBV18 TGCGCCAGCAGCCCAGGATCCACTGAAGCTTTCTTT CASSPGSTEAFF
. TRBJ1-5 . TRBV6-1 TGTGCCAGCAGGCCGCATAGCAATCAGCCCCAGCATTTT CASRPHSNQPQHF
TRBD2 TRBJ2-1 many TRBV20-1 TGCAGTGCCTCTAGCGGGAGTCGGCTCAATGAGCAGTTCTTC CSASSGSRLNEQFF
TRBD1 TRBJ2-3 . TRBV4-1 TGCGCCAGCAGCCAATCTTTGGACAGGGGAGCAGATACGCAGTATTTT CASSQSLDRGADTQYF
. TRBJ1-1 many TRBV6-2/TRBV6-3 TGTGCCAGCCAAAGATCTCCCCTTTTATGGTCAAGGTTGAGCACTGAAGCTTTCTTT CASQRSPLLWSRLSTEAFF
TRBD2 TRBJ2-5 . TRBV5-1 TGCGCCAGCAGCTTGGATCCGGGACTAGCGGGAGAAGAGACCCAGTACTTC CASSLDPGLAGEETQYF
TRBD1 TRBJ2-2 . TRBV9 TGTGCCAGTTCGGGACAGGGGTCGGCGAACACCGGGGAGCTGTTTTTT CASSGQGSANTGELFF
. TRBJ2-2 . TRBV3-1 TGTGCCAGCAGAGCACTAACTAACACCGGGGAGCTGTTTTTT CASRALTNTGELFF
. TRBJ1-1 . TRBV5-1 TGCGCCAGCAGACTCGGACGGGAAAACACTGAAGCTTTCTTT CASRLGRENTEAFF
TRBD2 TRBJ2-5 . TRBV11-1 TGTGCCAGCAGCTTCCGCCGGGGGGGCCGGGAGACCCAGTACTTC CASSFRRGGRETQYF
TRBD1 TRBJ1-1 . TRBV6-5 TGTGCCAGCAGTTACGTACGGGACAGGGGGGGGACTGAAGCTTTCTTT CASSYVRDRGGTEAFF
. TRBJ1-2 few TRBV6-1 TGTGCCAGCAGTGCAACAGAAAACTATGGCTACACCTTC CASSATENYGYTF
. TRBJ2-7 . TRBV13 TGTGCCAGCAGCTCACAGGGTAGCGAGCAGTACTTC CASSSQGSEQYF
. TRBJ2-3 few TRBV12-5 TGTGCTAGTGGCGGTTCAGGAAACACGCAGTATTTT CASGGSGNTQYF
TRBD2 TRBJ2-7 . TRBV27 TGTGCCAGCAGTTTACGGCGGGAGGGCTACGAGCAGTACTTC CASSLRREGYEQYF
. TRBJ2-3 . TRBV15 TGTGCCACCAGCAGAGAGACCCCCGCAGATACGCAGTATTTT CATSRETPADTQYF
. TRBJ1-1 . TRBV5-1 TGCGCCAGCAGCTTGAGACAGACTACCTACAGCGAAGCTTTCTTT CASSLRQTTYSEAFF
TRBD1 TRBJ1-2 few TRBV20-1 TGCAGTGCAACAGGGGGGAGTAGAGGCTACACCTTC CSATGGSRGYTF
TRBD2 TRBJ2-7 . TRBV7-3 TGTGCCAGCAGCTTAACGTTTACTAGCGGGGCAACCTACGAGCAGTACTTC CASSLTFTSGATYEQYF
. TRBJ2-3 many TRBV28 TGTGCCAGCAGTTTGTTTCAAGATACGCAGTATTTT CASSLFQDTQYF
. TRBJ2-6 many TRBV6-1 TGTGCCAGCATCGCTGTCCTCTCTGGGGCCAACGTCCTGACTTTC CASIAVLSGANVLTF
TRBD1 TRBJ2-3 . TRBV20-1 TGCAGTGCTAGGGCCGACAGGGGAAGCACAGATACGCAGTATTTT CSARADRGSTDTQYF
. TRBJ2-1 . TRBV7-9 TGTGCCAGCAGCCCGGGTCTCCCGGGGACTGAGCAGTTCTTC CASSPGLPGTEQFF
. TRBJ2-2 few TRBV5-1 TGCGCCAGCGGTCAGGGGCCCGGGGAGCTGTTTTTT CASGQGPGELFF
. TRBJ2-3 . TRBV18 TGTGCCAGCTCACCCAGGGAAGGTTTGGAGTATTTT CASSPREGLEYF
. TRBJ2-1 few TRBV5-1 TGCGCCAGCAGCTTCACCGGGACTTCCTACAATGAGCAGTTCTTC CASSFTGTSYNEQFF
. TRBJ2-1 . TRBV12-3/TRBV12-4 TGTGCCAGCAGTTTAGCTTTTAGATTCGGTGAGCAGTTCTTC CASSLAFRFGEQFF
. TRBJ1-1 many TRBV12-3/TRBV12-4 TGTGCCAGCAGCTTCCCTTGGAGCACTGAAGCTTTCTTT CASSFPWSTEAFF
TRBD2 TRBJ2-1 many TRBV28 TGTGCCAGCAGTTTAAGCGGGAGGGCCGGGGAGCAGTTCTTC CASSLSGRAGEQFF
. TRBJ2-4 . TRBV7-2 TGTGCCAGCAGATCGCGGACCGACTATGGCGAAAACATTCAGTACTTC CASRSRTDYGENIQYF
. TRBJ2-7 . TRBV27 TGTGCCAGCAAAAGGGGGAAAGGAGAGCAGTACTTC CASKRGKGEQYF
. TRBJ2-7 many TRBV18 TGTGCCAGCTCACCTCAGAACTACGAGCAGTACTTC CASSPQNYEQYF
TRBD2 TRBJ2-4 . TRBV3-1 TGTGCCAGCAGCCCCCAAGGGACTAGCGGGCCGGGAAACATTCAGTACTTC CASSPQGTSGPGNIQYF
TRBD2 TRBJ2-1 few TRBV20-1 TGCAGTGCTAGAGGGGGTAGCGGGATTAGCTCCTACAATGAGCAGTTCTTC CSARGGSGISSYNEQFF
. TRBJ1-4 . TRBV10-2 TGCGCCAGCAGTGAGCAGGGGACTGAAAAACTGTTTTTT CASSEQGTEKLFF
. TRBJ2-1 . TRBV5-6 TGTGCCAGCAGCTCCGGGCCATCTAGGGGCAATGAGCAGTTCTTC CASSSGPSRGNEQFF
. TRBJ2-1 few TRBV24-1 TGTGCCACCCAGAGGGGAAGCTCCTACAATGAGCAGTTCTTC CATQRGSSYNEQFF
. TRBJ2-3 few TRBV27 TGTGCCAGCAGTTTTGGGGCGGGGAGCGAGGGGACGCAGTATTTT CASSFGAGSEGTQYF
TRBD1 TRBJ2-7 . TRBV7-2 TGTGCCAGCAGACTACAGGGGAACGAGCAGTACTTC CASRLQGNEQYF
. TRBJ2-2 . TRBV20-1 TGCAGTGCTAGAGAGGGGACCGGGGGGCTGTTTTTT CSAREGTGGLFF
. TRBJ2-2 . TRBV7-3 TGTGCCAGCAGCTTAGTGGCAGCTGGGCTCGGGGAGCTGTTTTTT CASSLVAAGLGELFF
TRBD2 TRBJ2-7 . TRBV7-8 TGTGCCAGCAGCTTGACTAGCGGGAAAACCTACGAGCAGTACTTC CASSLTSGKTYEQYF
. TRBJ2-2 . TRBV12-3/TRBV12-4 TGTGCCAGCAGCCTAGGGTCCGGACGAGCGAACACCGGGGAGCTGTTTTTT CASSLGSGRANTGELFF
. TRBJ1-6 . TRBV3-1 TGTGCCAGCAGCCTTCGAGACAGGCTCTCACCCCTCCACTTT CASSLRDRLSPLHF
TRBD2 TRBJ2-1 . TRBV3-1 TGTGCCAGCAGCCAAGCTTGGTCTAGCGGGAGGGCCCGGCAGTTCTTC CASSQAWSSGRARQFF
. TRBJ2-3 few TRBV19 TGTGCCAGTAGTTCTCGGGGGACTCGCACCACAGATACGCAGTATTTT CASSSRGTRTTDTQYF
. TRBJ2-5 few TRBV9 TGTGCCAGCAGTGGAGGGGCTATTCAAGAGACCCAGTACTTC CASSGGAIQETQYF